A single T cell receptor (beta chain) is shown here with its context. These data originate in a study of blood T cell repertoires in COVID-19. Germline values: CDR1 LGHNA, CDR2 YSLEER. Trimming took 1 base from V and 5 from J, leaving 15 bases between them. There are 16 residues in the CDR3. Libraries were prepared by immunoSEQ multiplex PCR; TCRdb keeps only in-frame clonotypes and omits some of them. Among more than 30,000 clones, approximately 94% were seen once, and the ten largest hold more than 3.5%. The sample was peripheral blood. V is TRBV4-3 and J is TRBJ2-1; TRBD2 is a possible D gene (5 bases). The source of this sequence is a human donor with active COVID-19. The donor label of this sample is uncertain. The CDR3 DNA is TGCGCCAGCAGCCAAGTTTCGGGGAGCGTAGACAATGAGCAGTTCTTC. This sequence encodes CASSQVSGSVDNEQFF.